This T cell receptor beta chain was sequenced in a study of blood T cells in healthy people across ages. Findings and caveats of the study: Unknown donor CMV status possibly confounded expanded clonotype changes.

It was with a sample-barcoded 5' primer and a J-beta primer mix that a second PCR of about 7 to 12 cycles was run. MiXCR was run by TCRdb on the 5' RACE reads, yielding one entry per CDR3 protein. The sample lists some 800,000 distinct CDR3 sequences, around a quarter seen once, with approximately 4% in the top ten. Individuals who donated were healthy Caucasians from Russia aged about 6 to 100. In regard to this clonotype: Antigen specificity is unknown.

V lost 7 bases and J lost 4; bases outside the gene matches: 7. This CDR3 has 14 amino acids. CDR1 and CDR2 from the germline V gene are SQVTM and ANQGSEA. These data are also associated with another study on T cells of mothers and their children. This second study notes: The donor cohort consisted of a few healthy Caucasian mothers and their six children. Per 15 ul, 1.5 ug of RNA was used, with all extracted RNA going into cDNA synthesis.

Sequenced: blood. The V and J genes are TRBV29-1 and TRBJ1-4; 9 bases align to TRBD1. This receptor was taken from a boy younger than 18 in good health. CDR3 protein: CSAVDRGVNEKLFF. The CDR3, as DNA: TGCAGCGCGGTGGACAGGGGAGTTAATGAAAAACTGTTTTTT.